The rows below give T cell receptor beta chains drawn from one sample of a study of monozygotic twins with inflammatory bowel disease. TCRdb processed the 5' RACE reads again and assigns one entry to each CDR3 protein, with no DNA. The table lists some 170,000 distinct CDR3 sequences, with 2.5% to 3% in the top ten. The source material was blood. All receptors derive from a human donor with ulcerative colitis or Crohn's disease, or a healthy co-twin of an affected twin (not recorded which). Both conserved end residues are part of each CDR3.

>TRBJ2-4|TRBV12-3/TRBV12-4
CASSLNLGNIQYF
>TRBJ2-1|TRBV10-3
CAIRRDTRLAHEQFF
>TRBJ1-1|TRBV28
CASSFIGGAYTDAFF
>TRBJ1-2|TRBV5-1
CASSLDRGDGYTF
>TRBJ1-2|TRBV7-6
CASSLGSYDGYTF
>TRBJ2-7|TRBV7-9
CASSFTRDPYEQYF
>TRBJ1-5|TRBV11-2
CASSLARNQPQHF
>TRBJ2-7|TRBV20-1
CSAGTGYEQYF
>TRBJ2-5|TRBV18
CASSPLDREETQYF
>TRBJ1-1|TRBV12-3/TRBV12-4
CASSLGRTVNTEAFF
>TRBJ2-7|TRBV5-1
CASSSGQEDEQYF
>TRBJ2-7|TRBV6-1
CASKKGREGLDYEQYF
>TRBJ2-7|TRBV5-1
CASSWTGGRYEQYF
>TRBJ1-2|TRBV7-9
CASSLRDRVSGYTF
>TRBJ2-3|TRBV5-1
CASSPTGGTGDTQYF
>TRBJ2-7|TRBV5-1
CASTGTGGHEQYF
>TRBJ1-3|TRBV12-3/TRBV12-4
CASRETGDGNTIYF
>TRBJ1-5|TRBV25-1
CASSRQGGQPQHF
>TRBJ1-2|TRBV6-2/TRBV6-3
CASSPTDGYGYTF
>TRBJ2-7|TRBV12-3/TRBV12-4
CASSSGTSGRYEQYF
>TRBJ1-4|TRBV5-1
CASSLGQDGGEKLLF
>TRBJ2-7|TRBV10-3
CAISGASGNAYEQYF
>TRBJ2-2|TRBV7-2
CASEQGPNTGELFF
>TRBJ2-6|TRBV20-1
CSARVAAGANVLTF
>TRBJ2-1|TRBV6-5
CASSRRVGNEQFF
>TRBJ1-2|TRBV4-1
CASSQPDRAYYGYTF